The 11 T cell receptor beta chains below come from one sample, sequenced in a study of T cells after yellow fever vaccination. TCRdb re-called the 5' RACE reads with MiXCR, one entry per CDR3 protein. The sample includes 510,000 or so distinct CDR3 sequences, under 25% seen only once; the top ten take 13% to 15%. The sample in question was PBMCs, obtained 15 days after the yellow fever booster vaccination. These TCRs come from a man younger than 45 who received the YFV17D yellow fever vaccine.

This clonotype was recorded a few times. The chain carries TRBV15 and TRBJ2-2, with D perhaps TRBD2 (6 bases). The germline CDR1 and CDR2 sequences are LNHNV and YYDKDF (reference sequence). The CDR3 consists of 16 residues. V was trimmed by 8 bases and J by 1 base, leaving 17 bases between them. The CDR3 region has the DNA TGTGCCACCCGTGAGGTTGCGGAGGGGAACACCGGGGAGCTGTTTTTT. Protein sequence: CATREVAEGNTGELFF. The variable domain in full, with the rest retrieved from reference TRBV15 and TRBJ2-2, is DAMVIQNPRYQVTQFGKPVTLSCSQTLNHNVMYWYQQKSSQAPKLLFHYYDKDFNNEADTPDNFQSRRPNTSFCFLDIRSPGLGDTAMYLCATREVAEGNTGELFFGEGSRLTVL.

This clonotype was seen more than once but under ten times. The chain couples TRBV28 to TRBJ1-6; D gene unclear. Germline loops: CDR1 MDHEN, CDR2 SYDVKM. Trimming stripped 8 bases from V and 0 bases from J, with 11 bases between. The CDR3 contains 15 residues. The CDR3 DNA reads as TGTGCCAGCGTCGCCCTGAGCTCCTATAATTCACCCCTCCACTTT. It specifies CASVALSSYNSPLHF.

V and J are TRBV20-1 and TRBJ2-7; D possibly matches TRBD1 or TRBD2 (5 bases each). Germline V gene data show CDR1 as DFQATT and CDR2 as SNEGSKA (reference sequence). This CDR3 has 14 amino acids. The ends were cut back, 7 bases at V and 2 bases at J, with 18 bases in the middle. The CDR3 DNA sequence: TGCAGTGGGCAGGCCGGGGCCCAAGCCTACGAGCAGTACTTC. Translated: CSGQAGAQAYEQYF.

The J gene is TRBJ2-7, the V gene TRBV30, with 8 bases identical to TRBD1. Germline trimming cut 2 bases from V and 1 base from J; bases unmatched to any gene: 10. Germline loops: CDR1 GTSNPN, CDR2 SVGIG (reference sequence). CDR3 length: 16 residues. This CDR3 is CAWSSRPTGDSYEQYF. The CDR3 DNA is TGTGCCTGGAGTTCCCGACCGACAGGGGATTCCTACGAGCAGTACTTC.

The chain joins TRBV20-1 to TRBJ2-2, with TRBD2 matching 12 bases. The J segment lost 0 bases and the V segment lost 6 bases, leaving 11 bases of the junction unmatched. There are 18 residues in the CDR3. The V gene's germline CDR1 is DFQATT and CDR2 SNEGSKA (reference sequence). This CDR3 is CSAGTASGRGTNTGELFF. The DNA for the CDR3 is TGCAGTGCCGGGACGGCTAGCGGGAGGGGGACGAACACCGGGGAGCTGTTTTTT.

With regard to this clonotype: The CDR3 end shows no conserved phenylalanine or tryptophan, and so a read error is likely. The chain uses TRBV27 and TRBJ1-2; no reliable D call. This CDR3 spans 13 amino acids. Per the germline V gene, CDR1 is MNHEY and CDR2 is SMNVEV (reference sequence). The ends were cut back, 6 bases at V and 3 bases at J, with 11 bases in the middle. DNA of the CDR3: TGTGCCAGCAGAACCGACAAGTACTATGGCTACACCTTA. It codes for CASRTDKYYGYTL.

This chain links TRBV5-8 with TRBJ2-6; 9 nucleotides line up with TRBD1. Germline V gene lookup returns CDR1 SGHTS and CDR2 YDEGEE. V dropped 5 bases and J dropped 0; count of bases not matched to a gene: 6. The CDR3 spans 17 residues. CDR3: CASRTGTGYSGANVLTF. The CDR3, as DNA: TGTGCCAGCAGAACCGGGACAGGGTACTCTGGGGCCAACGTCCTGACTTTC.

The sample holds many counts of this clonotype. The V call is TRBV4-3, the J call TRBJ2-2; weak D call: TRBD1 (5 bases). The germline CDR1 and CDR2 sequences are LGHNA and YSLEER. The CDR3 contains 15 residues. The germline V and J ends were trimmed by 0 bases and 4 bases, with 9 bases remaining between them. In DNA form, the CDR3 reads TGCGCCAGCAGCCAAGATATAGGGGCCACCGGGGAGCTGTTTTTT. It is translated as CASSQDIGATGELFF.

V usage is TRBV10-3 and J usage is TRBJ2-1, with 11 bases identical to TRBD1. The CDR3 consists of 14 residues. CDR1 ENHRY and CDR2 SYGVKD come from the germline V gene. The ends lost 6 bases at V and 7 bases at J; junction bases unmatched: 5. The CDR3 DNA is TGTGCCATCAGCAGGGACAGGGGGGTTAATGAGCAGTTCTTC. It encodes CAISRDRGVNEQFF.

This clonotype was seen more than once but under ten times. The chain recombines TRBV11-2 with TRBJ2-2, with TRBD2 matching 9 bases. Germline CDR1 is SGHAT and CDR2 is FQNNGV. The junction had 16 bases not matched to a gene; V was cut back by 5 bases and J by 0 bases. The CDR3 has 20 residues. The CDR3 here is CASSRYSGLARIANTGELFF. The CDR3 DNA is TGTGCCAGCAGCCGATACTCCGGACTAGCGAGAATCGCGAACACCGGGGAGCTGTTTTTT.

The J gene is TRBJ2-2, the V gene TRBV20-1; 7 bases align to TRBD2. There are 13 residues in the CDR3. The germline V gene has CDR1 DFQATT and CDR2 SNEGSKA (reference sequence). Unmatched junction bases numbered 5, after V lost 7 bases and J lost 3 bases. The CDR3 region is CSGRELDTGELFF. The CDR3 DNA reads TGCAGTGGGCGGGAGTTGGACACCGGGGAGCTGTTTTTT.